This TCR beta chain originates from a study of T-cell memory formation after mild COVID-19. Study-level results: Detection of some responders pre-infection suggested pre-existing cross-reactive memory T cells participated. Contracting clones localized mainly to CM and EM when CD4+ and mainly to EMRA when CD8+.

A 5'RACE reaction primed in the constant segment made cDNA libraries of TCR alpha and TCR beta, and these carried sample barcodes and UMIs. One entry per CDR3 protein, called by TCRdb with MiXCR from the 5' RACE reads. The repertoire holds roughly 450,000 distinct CDR3 sequences, with around a sixth as singletons. Germline CDR1 is SSHAT and CDR2 is FNYEAQ (reference sequence). The CDR3 runs 13 residues. Trimming left V 0 bases short and J 4 bases short, with 7 bases between. In regard to this clonotype: Its antigen is unknown.

This sequence was found in an adult woman who had mild COVID-19 (a few samples of this study predate the infection). Cell type and time point are not known. Sequenced sample: PBMCs or a T cell subset sorted from them (not recorded which). The V call is TRBV7-7, the J call TRBJ2-7; D not resolved. CDR3 residues: CASSLAHGYEQYF. DNA for the CDR3: TGTGCCAGCAGCTTAGCGCACGGGTACGAGCAGTACTTC.